Each of the 29 T cell receptor beta chains below was sequenced from the same sample in a study of CD8 T cells in ankylosing spondylitis. Each CDR3 protein is one row after TCRdb ran MiXCR on the 5' RACE reads. The table shows around 150,000 distinct CDR3 sequences, with about 7.3% occurring only once. The sequenced sample was blood, either unsorted or a sorted T cell fraction (not recorded which). These receptors were obtained from a female donor with ankylosing spondylitis or in good health (not recorded which).

The chain uses TRBV5-6 and TRBJ2-7; weak D call: TRBD2 (5 bases). This CDR3 spans 14 amino acids. Per the germline V gene, CDR1 is SGHDT and CDR2 is YYEEEE. Trimming took 7 bases from V and 1 from J, leaving 15 bases between them. Here the CDR3 reads CASALRVGSYEQYF. DNA for the CDR3: TGTGCCAGCGCCTTGAGGGTGGGGTCCTACGAGCAGTACTTC.

This clonotype has ten or more counts. The chain joins TRBV6-1 to TRBJ2-1; TRBD2 agrees at 15 bases. The CDR3 is 15 residues long. Germline V gene data show CDR1 as MNHNS and CDR2 as SASEGT. V lost 8 bases, J lost 7 bases, and 6 bases stayed unmatched. CDR3 residues: CASHRTSGGENEQFF. The CDR3 coding sequence is TGTGCCAGCCACCGGACTAGCGGGGGGGAAAATGAGCAGTTCTTC.

In this sample, this clonotype turned up many times. V is TRBV7-2 and J is TRBJ1-2; no definite D call. The CDR3 contains 13 residues. The germline gives CDR1 SGHTA, CDR2 FQGNSA. Trimming pared 1 base from V and 4 bases from J, leaving 7 bases between. The CDR3 here is CASSLGVGYGYTF. CDR3 nucleotide sequence: TGTGCCAGCAGCTTAGGAGTGGGCTATGGCTACACCTTC.

This clonotype was seen ten or more times. V usage is TRBV29-1 and J usage is TRBJ2-1; D gene ambiguous. Trimming pared 7 bases from V and 6 bases from J, leaving 16 bases between. The CDR3 contains 13 residues. Germline V gives CDR1 SQVTM, CDR2 ANQGSEA. This CDR3 reads CSALGPARNEQFF. DNA of the CDR3: TGCAGCGCCTTAGGCCCAGCCCGCAATGAGCAGTTCTTC.

This clonotype was seen at least ten times. The rearrangement joins TRBV14 to TRBJ1-1; the D is unclear. This CDR3 has 13 amino acids. The germline CDR1 and CDR2 sequences are SGHDN and FVKESK. V shed 4 bases and J shed 5 bases, with 11 bases lying between them. DNA for the CDR3: TGTGCCAGCAGCCTGGCCGCGAGAACTGAAGCTTTCTTT. It is translated as CASSLAARTEAFF.

The sample holds many counts of this clonotype. The gene calls are TRBV5-5 and TRBJ2-3; D unresolved. CDR1 is SGHKS and CDR2 is YYEKEE in the germline V gene (reference sequence). CDR3 size: 14 residues. The V and J ends lost 3 bases and 2 bases respectively, with 10 bases between them. The CDR3 nucleotides read TGTGCCAGCAGCTGGTTGCAGATCACAGATACGCAGTATTTT. It yields the protein CASSWLQITDTQYF.

About this clonotype itself: This may be a read error, as it is one base from a much larger clone. V gene TRBV20-1 combines with J gene TRBJ2-1, with TRBD1 matching 8 bases. The CDR3 extends over 15 amino acids. The germline gives CDR1 DFQATT, CDR2 SNEGSKA (reference sequence). The CDR3: CCASPPGQGGNEQFF. The CDR3 DNA reads TGCTGTGCTAGCCCCCCCGGACAGGGTGGCAATGAGCAGTTCTTC.

Concerning this clonotype itself: Given a much more abundant clone one base away, this may be a read error. The V call is TRBV20-1, the J call TRBJ2-1, with TRBD2 identical over 9 bases. Germline V CDR1 and CDR2: DFQATT, SNEGSKA (reference sequence). V was pared by 2 bases and J by 1 base, with 9 bases of the junction left unmatched. The CDR3 sequence is 17 residues long. The chain's CDR3 is CSARSLAGRQSYNEQFF. The CDR3 DNA reads as TGCAGTGCTAGATCCCTAGCGGGGCGGCAGTCCTACAATGAGCAGTTCTTC.

This clonotype was detected ten times or more. This chain joins TRBV20-1 and TRBJ1-5; D gene uncertain. The CDR3 totals 12 residues. Germline V gives CDR1 DFQATT, CDR2 SNEGSKA (reference sequence). Trimming stripped 3 bases from V and 1 base from J, with 4 bases between. The CDR3 is CSARGSNQPQHF. CDR3 nucleotides: TGCAGTGCTAGGGGGAGCAATCAGCCCCAGCATTTT.

At least ten counts were recorded for this clonotype. The J gene is TRBJ1-2, the V gene TRBV5-1, with D possibly TRBD1 on 5 matching bases. V lost 0 bases and J lost 4, with 16 bases in between. The CDR3 contains 16 residues. Per germline, CDR1 SGHRS and CDR2 YFSETQ. The CDR3 protein is CASSLGRDGPLYGYTF. In DNA, the CDR3 is TGCGCCAGCAGCTTGGGGCGGGACGGACCCCTCTATGGCTACACCTTC.

The table lists this clonotype with many counts. This chain connects TRBV12-3 or TRBV12-4 to TRBJ2-7, with 11 nucleotides matching TRBD2. The V segment lost 4 bases and the J segment 3 bases; nucleotides outside the gene matches: 2. The CDR3 loop spans 14 amino acids. The CDR3 protein is CASSSLAGDYEQYF. The CDR3 coding sequence is TGTGCCAGCAGTTCACTAGCGGGAGACTACGAGCAGTACTTC.

This clonotype showed up just a few times. A much larger clone lies one base from this, so it may be a read error. This chain links TRBV9 with TRBJ1-4; D might be TRBD1 (5 bases). The CDR3 loop spans 14 amino acids. V was clipped by 3 bases and J by 3 bases, with 9 bases between them. Germline values: CDR1 SGDLS, CDR2 YYNGEE. This CDR3 is CASSAGTANEKLFF. CDR3 DNA sequence: TGTGCCAGCAGCGCCGGGACGGCTAATGAAAAACTGTTTTTT.

This clonotype was counted a few times. The rearrangement joins TRBV4-3 to TRBJ2-5; the D gene could be TRBD1 or TRBD2 (5 bases each). The CDR3 spans 15 residues. V shed 0 bases and J shed 2 bases, with 10 bases lying between them. The germline CDR1 and CDR2 sequences are LGHNA and YSLEER. Here the CDR3 DNA reads TGCGCCAGCAGCCAAGATCGGGACCCACAAGAGACCCAGTACTTC. Amino acid sequence: CASSQDRDPQETQYF.

This clonotype was recorded at least ten times. The chain uses TRBV20-1 and TRBJ1-1; D ambiguous. Germline V lookup: CDR1 DFQATT, CDR2 SNEGSKA (reference sequence). V was clipped by 2 bases and J by 0 bases, with 13 bases between them. This CDR3 is 15 amino acids long. The CDR3, as DNA: TGCAGTGCTAGAAAGGAGGCAACCATGAACACTGAAGCTTTCTTT. Translated, it gives CSARKEATMNTEAFF.

The sample holds many counts of this clonotype. The CDR3 DNA reads TGTGCCACCAGCAATGAGCCCACGGGGGGGGAGCAGTTCTTC. Its protein is CATSNEPTGGEQFF. The chain has TRBV15 and TRBJ2-1; 8 positions agree with TRBD2. The CDR3 has 14 amino acids. Germline V CDR1 and CDR2: LNHNV, YYDKDF (reference sequence). The V gene end was trimmed by 4 bases and the J gene end by 10 bases; junction bases not matched to a gene: 9.

On this clonotype: One junction end disagrees with the germline gene, perhaps due to a read error. The rearrangement uses TRBV27 and TRBJ2-7, with 7 bases aligning to TRBD1. Germline V gives CDR1 MNHEY, CDR2 SMNVEV (reference sequence). This CDR3 is 15 amino acids long. The chain's CDR3 is CASSYSDRASYEQYF. CDR3 sequence (DNA): TGTGCCAGCAGTTACTCAGACAGGGCCTCCTACGAGCAGTACTTT.

Comment on this clonotype: One base away lies a much larger clone, so this may be a sequencing read error. The chain links TRBV20-1 to TRBJ2-3; D gene ambiguous. Germline V CDR1 and CDR2: DFQATT, SNEGSKA (reference sequence). V was clipped by 6 bases and J by 5 bases, with 15 bases between them. The CDR3 contains 13 residues. The DNA for the CDR3 is TGCAGTGCCTCTGAGCTAGTCCAAGATACGCAGTATTTT. The encoded protein is CSASELVQDTQYF.

Only a few counts were recorded for this clonotype. This rearrangement joins TRBV7-2 to TRBJ2-3; 8 bases are shared with TRBD1. The CDR3 length is 15 residues. In germline, CDR1 is SGHTA, CDR2 FQGNSA. Trimming took 5 bases from V and 0 from J; bases not matched to a gene: 4. This CDR3 reads CASSPTGASTDTQYF. The CDR3 DNA sequence: TGTGCCAGCAGCCCGACAGGGGCGAGCACAGATACGCAGTATTTT.

This clonotype was observed many times. This CDR3 is missing its conserved last phenylalanine or tryptophan, likely due to a read error. The limits of the CDR3 on the DNA are not certain, so only TCRdb's listed CDR3 is given. This rearrangement joins TRBV29-1 to TRBJ1-3; the D call TRBD1 from the table was never checked on the DNA. The CDR3 adds up to 8 amino acids, both ends counted. Germline CDR1 reads SQVTM; CDR2 reads ANQGSEA. The CDR3 sequence is CGPTGVLV.

There are many counts of this clonotype. The chain recombines TRBV30 with TRBJ1-6; 7 positions agree with TRBD1. Germline assignment: CDR1 GTSNPN and CDR2 SVGIG (reference sequence). With 0 bases clipped from V and 0 bases from J, the junction kept 2 bases outside the gene matches. This CDR3 comprises 16 residues. CDR3: CAWSVQGSSYNSPLHF. CDR3 coding DNA: TGTGCCTGGAGTGTACAGGGGAGCTCCTATAATTCACCCCTCCACTTT.

This clonotype has more than one count but fewer than ten. J is TRBJ2-3 and V is TRBV7-3, with TRBD2 identical over 7 bases. This CDR3 is 15 amino acids long. The germline gives CDR1 SGHTA, CDR2 FQGTGA. V lost 2 bases and J lost 5; bases outside the gene matches: 7. The CDR3 spells CASSLDGGSLDTQYF. The DNA of the CDR3 is TGTGCCAGCAGCTTAGACGGGGGGTCCTTAGATACGCAGTATTTT.

The chain uses TRBV7-4 and TRBJ2-7, with a weak D call TRBD2 (6 bases). V lost 4 bases and J lost 1, with 17 bases in between. Germline-derived CDR1 and CDR2 are SGHVT and SQSDAQ. This CDR3 spans 16 amino acids. CDR3 residues: CASSSPPGLTSYEQYF. The CDR3 DNA reads TGTGCCAGCAGCTCCCCACCGGGACTCACTTCCTACGAGCAGTACTTC.

The V call is TRBV15, the J call TRBJ1-5; a possible D gene is TRBD1 (6 bases). Germline V lookup: CDR1 LNHNV, CDR2 YYDKDF (reference sequence). The ends were cut back, 3 bases at V and 11 bases at J, with 17 bases in the middle. The CDR3 extends over 14 amino acids. For the CDR3, the DNA is TGTGCCACCAGCAGGGCCGAACAGGGAGGGTCCCAGCATTTT. Its translation is CATSRAEQGGSQHF.

This clonotype was counted ten times or more. The V call is TRBV28, the J call TRBJ1-2; maybe TRBD1 (5 bases). The CDR3 covers 14 residues. The V gene lost 5 bases and the J gene lost 4 bases, with 14 bases spanning the gap. Germline V gives CDR1 MDHEN, CDR2 SYDVKM. The CDR3 protein is CASSNGRGIYGYTF. DNA for the CDR3: TGTGCCAGCAGTAATGGACGGGGGATCTATGGCTACACCTTC.

A note on this clonotype: Its ends do not fully match the called genes, so a read error is possible. This chain connects TRBV12-3 or TRBV12-4 to TRBJ1-2, with a weak D call TRBD1 (6 bases). This CDR3 has 14 amino acids. CDR3 nucleotide sequence: TGTGCCAGCAGTCCCGGGACAACTAACTATGGCCACACCTTC. Protein sequence: CASSPGTTNYGHTF.

Many counts were recorded for this clonotype. V usage is TRBV12-3 or TRBV12-4 and J usage is TRBJ2-5; D unclear. There are 14 residues in the CDR3. Trimming removed 5 bases from V and 1 base from J, with 11 bases in between. Here the CDR3 DNA reads TGTGCCAGCAGTCACCCGGGCGCCCAAGAGACCCAGTACTTC. It yields the protein CASSHPGAQETQYF.

This chain connects TRBV5-1 to TRBJ1-1; tentatively, D is TRBD1 (6 bases). The germline V gene encodes CDR1 SGHRS and CDR2 YFSETQ. V was clipped by 0 bases and J by 5 bases, with 8 bases between them. This CDR3 region has 13 residues. Here the CDR3 DNA reads TGCGCCAGCAGCTTGGCCGGACAGACTGAAGCTTTCTTT. Amino acids: CASSLAGQTEAFF.

This clonotype was seen at least ten times. The rearrangement joins TRBV12-3 or TRBV12-4 to TRBJ1-6; D perhaps matches TRBD1 (5 bases). V lost 5 bases, J lost 7 bases, and 21 bases lay in between. The CDR3 is 17 residues long. CDR3 sequence (DNA): TGTGCCAGCAGTATCCGGGGCGTCCCTCATGGGAATTCACCCCTCCACTTT. Translating it yields CASSIRGVPHGNSPLHF.

The table lists this clonotype with many counts. This rearrangement joins TRBV5-1 to TRBJ2-1; 10 bases align to TRBD2. CDR1 and CDR2 (germline): SGHRS, YFSETQ. The ends lost 4 bases at V and 5 bases at J; junction bases unmatched: 9. The CDR3 covers 16 residues. The CDR3: CASSRRSGGGNNEQFF. CDR3 DNA sequence: TGCGCCAGCAGCAGACGGAGCGGGGGGGGTAACAATGAGCAGTTCTTC.